The 10 T cell receptor beta chains below were found in one sample sequenced in a study of blood T cells in healthy people across ages (dated by TCRdb to about 2015). The library came from 5' RACE. The sequencer was an Illumina HiSeq 2500. A second about 7 to 12 cycle PCR used a sample-barcoded 5' primer and a J-beta primer mix. TCRdb handled the public reads itself, with Q25 trimming in fastp and clone calling in MiXCR, and kept productive beta chains. All rows with the same CDR3 protein become a single entry with the most common DNA and genes. This sample comprises fewer than 800,000 distinct CDR3 sequences, roughly 30% of them detected only once. The top ten clonotypes cover 15% of the sample. Sequenced: blood. The receptors come from a woman of 80 years or more in good health. Donor details come from another sample of the same person, matched by shared clones.

The chain has TRBV20-1 and TRBJ2-1; 8 bases are a match to TRBD2. Per the germline V gene, CDR1 is DFQATT and CDR2 is SNEGSKA (reference sequence). V was clipped by 6 bases and J by 9 bases; unmatched bases: 10. The CDR3 loop spans 13 amino acids. DNA of the CDR3: TGCAGTGCGCCTGCTAGCGGGTTACCTGAGCAGTTCTTC. As protein: CSAPASGLPEQFF.

With respect to this clonotype: Just one base apart from a much larger clone, this may be a read error. The chain recombines TRBV4-2 with TRBJ1-4; D not certain. The germline CDR1 and CDR2 sequences are LGHNA and YNFKEQ. The length of the CDR3 is 14 residues. DNA of the CDR3: TGTGCCAGCAGCCAAGTGACCCGCGGTGAAAAACGGTTTTTT. Its translation is CASSQVTRGEKRFF.

V is TRBV10-3 and J is TRBJ1-5, with D possibly TRBD1 on 5 matching bases. Germline lookup yields CDR1 ENHRY and CDR2 SYGVKD. Trimming removed 7 bases at V and 5 bases at J, with 12 bases between. CDR3 length: 13 amino acids. Here the CDR3 reads CAIKGPGDQPQHF. The CDR3 region has the DNA TGTGCCATCAAGGGACCGGGGGATCAGCCCCAGCATTTT.

Ten or more counts support this clonotype. This chain connects TRBV5-1 to TRBJ2-7, with 9 nucleotides matching TRBD1. The CDR3 extends over 14 amino acids. The ends lost 1 base at V and 4 bases at J; junction bases unmatched: 3. Per the germline V gene, CDR1 is SGHRS and CDR2 is YFSETQ. The CDR3 loop is CASSLTGQGYEQYF. CDR3 sequence (DNA): TGCGCCAGCAGCTTGACGGGACAGGGATACGAGCAGTACTTC.

At least ten counts were recorded for this clonotype. With a much larger clone just one base away, this may be a read error. The CDR3 sequence: CASSVQGQGPWGEQFF. In DNA, the CDR3 is TGTGCCAGCAGCGTCCAAGGGCAGGGTCCCTGGGGTGAGCAGTTCTTC. This chain links TRBV4-2 with TRBJ2-1; a possible D gene is TRBD1 (5 bases). Trimming shortened V by 5 bases and J by 9 bases, and 23 bases separated the two germline ends. This CDR3 has 16 residues. Looked up from germline, CDR1 is LGHNA and CDR2 is YNFKEQ.

This clonotype has just a few counts. CDR3 DNA sequence: TGTGCCTGGAGTGCCCTAGCGGGGGTATACACCGGGGAGCTGTTTTTT. It yields the protein CAWSALAGVYTGELFF. This chain links TRBV30 with TRBJ2-2, with 10 bases lining up with TRBD2. Trimming took 1 base from V and 3 from J; bases not matched to a gene: 5. CDR1 is GTSNPN, CDR2 SVGIG, per germline (reference sequence). This CDR3 has 16 amino acids. Together with reference TRBV30 and TRBJ2-2, the CDR3 gives the full variable domain: SQTIHQWPATLVQPVGSPLSLECTVEGTSNPNLYWYRQAAGRGLQLLFYSVGIGQISSEVPQNLSASRPQDRQFILSSKKLLLSDSGFYLCAWSALAGVYTGELFFGEGSRLTVL.

This clonotype has at least ten counts. The chain joins TRBV20-1 to TRBJ2-4; D ambiguous. The germline V gene encodes CDR1 DFQATT and CDR2 SNEGSKA (reference sequence). Trimming removed 3 bases from V and 1 base from J, with 10 bases in between. The CDR3 loop spans 14 amino acids. The CDR3 coding sequence is TGCAGTGCTAGCCACCCCTGGGCCAAAAACATTCAGTACTTC. Protein product: CSASHPWAKNIQYF.

A few counts support this clonotype. A much larger clone lies one base from this, so it may be a read error. This rearrangement joins TRBV5-5 to TRBJ2-1; possibly TRBD1 for D (6 bases). The germline V gene encodes CDR1 SGHKS and CDR2 YYEKEE (reference sequence). This CDR3 comprises 15 residues. The CDR3: CVSSSRTASYNEQFF. CDR3 coding DNA: TGTGTCAGCAGCTCTCGGACAGCCTCCTACAATGAGCAGTTCTTC.

This clonotype was detected many times. The chain employs TRBV6-1 and TRBJ2-7; D is undetermined. Germline V lookup: CDR1 MNHNS, CDR2 SASEGT. V lost 0 bases to trimming and J lost 7 bases, with 10 bases between them. The CDR3 runs 13 residues. The CDR3 bases are TGTGCCAGCAGTGAAGCTACAAAAGGGGAGCAGTACTTC. Translation: CASSEATKGEQYF.

In this sample, this clonotype turned up many times. The chain is built from TRBV20-1 and TRBJ1-2; 7 bases are a match to TRBD1. The V gene's germline CDR1 is DFQATT and CDR2 SNEGSKA (reference sequence). This CDR3 has 13 amino acids. Germline trimming cut 0 bases from V and 8 bases from J; bases unmatched to any gene: 6. CDR3 bases: TGCAGTGCTAGAGACTCCAACAGGGGAGGCTACACCTTC. Its protein product is CSARDSNRGGYTF.